This T cell receptor (beta chain) was found in a study of shared clonotypes between healthy human individuals. This CDR3 has 14 residues. V was trimmed by 0 bases and J by 8 bases, leaving 12 bases between them. The germline gives CDR1 SGHNT, CDR2 YYREEE (reference sequence). The table came from immunoSEQ multiplex PCR; TCRdb's copy has only in-frame clones and leaves some out. The table includes about a million clones, 60% to 85% detected once. CD4+ cells underwent separation, giving CD45RA+ naive and CD45RA-negative memory subsets. The clonotype was recovered from a man between 18 and 29 years old in good health. Some clones in this sample may be carry-over from other donors' samples. The V call is TRBV5-4, the J call TRBJ2-1, with TRBD2 as a possible D gene (6 bases). The sample taken for sequencing was memory CD4+ T cells from PBMCs. Subset indicated: CD45RA-negative fraction. The chain's CDR3 is CASSLVGSGDEQFF. As DNA, the CDR3 is TGTGCCAGCAGCTTGGTCGGGAGTGGAGATGAGCAGTTCTTC.